These 17 T cell receptor beta chains originate from one sample sequenced in a study of T cells in Graves' hyperthyroidism and ophthalmopathy. Template material for amplifying TCR beta CDR3 regions consisted of RNA transcripts. TCR CDR3 regions were first amplified by RT-PCR with HTBI primers. Using its own MiXCR run on the multiplex PCR reads, TCRdb lists one record per CDR3 protein. Among fewer than 400,000 distinct CDR3 sequences listed, 16% were seen once. Sequenced sample: blood. The receptors derive from a young man with Graves' hyperthyroidism.

This sequence joins TRBV19 and TRBJ1-1, with D possibly being TRBD1 (6 bases). Trimming removed 7 bases from V and 7 bases from J, with 19 bases in between. Germline V gene sequence: CDR1 LNHDA, CDR2 SQIVND (reference sequence). The CDR3 extends over 14 amino acids. The CDR3: CASIPEGVNDEAFF. DNA for the CDR3: TGTGCCAGTATTCCGGAGGGGGTTAATGATGAAGCTTTCTTT.

V usage is TRBV7-3 and J usage is TRBJ2-1; tentatively, D is TRBD2 (7 bases). CDR3 length: 15 amino acids. The ends were cut back, 4 bases at V and 3 bases at J, with 13 bases in the middle. The germline gives CDR1 SGHTA, CDR2 FQGTGA. Here the CDR3 reads CASSWGPSGYNEQFF. The CDR3 region has the DNA TGTGCCAGCAGCTGGGGGCCTAGCGGCTACAATGAGCAGTTCTTC.

This clonotype was found a few times. The CDR3 sequence is CATSMVAGVAILGEETQYF. CDR3 coding DNA: TGTGCCACCAGCATGGTAGCGGGAGTGGCTATCTTGGGAGAAGAGACCCAGTACTTC. This chain joins TRBV15 and TRBJ2-5, with 9 bases lining up with TRBD2. Germline values: CDR1 LNHNV, CDR2 YYDKDF (reference sequence). The V segment lost 4 bases and the J segment 3 bases; nucleotides outside the gene matches: 18. The CDR3 covers 19 residues. The whole variable domain, filled in from reference TRBV15 and TRBJ2-5, reads DAMVIQNPRYQVTQFGKPVTLSCSQTLNHNVMYWYQQKSSQAPKLLFHYYDKDFNNEADTPDNFQSRRPNTSFCFLDIRSPGLGDTAMYLCATSMVAGVAILGEETQYFGPGTRLLVL.

At least ten counts were recorded for this clonotype. The gene calls are TRBV6-5 and TRBJ1-1; D unresolved. Trimming left V 0 bases short and J 0 bases short, with 8 bases between. CDR1 and CDR2 (germline): MNHEY, SVGAGI. This CDR3 region has 15 residues. This chain's CDR3 is CASSYSPALNTEAFF. The CDR3 DNA reads as TGTGCCAGCAGTTACTCGCCAGCACTGAACACTGAAGCTTTCTTT.

The CDR3 protein is CSASGGLEADTQYF. CDR3 nucleotides: TGCAGTGCCTCAGGTGGACTAGAAGCAGATACGCAGTATTTT. The chain couples TRBV20-1 to TRBJ2-3; TRBD2 matches at 7 bases. CDR1 and CDR2 from the germline V gene are DFQATT and SNEGSKA (reference sequence). The CDR3 is 14 residues long. V gave up 6 bases and J gave up 4 bases; unmatched junction bases: 10.

This clonotype was detected many times. This chain joins TRBV6-1 and TRBJ2-5; TRBD1 might be the D (6 bases). CDR1 MNHNS and CDR2 SASEGT come from the germline V gene. The CDR3 is 13 amino acids. Trimming took off 5 bases at V and 5 bases at J, with 12 bases between the two ends. CDR3 protein: CASSSRGGETQYF. In DNA form, the CDR3 reads TGTGCCAGCAGTTCCAGGGGCGGGGAGACCCAGTACTTC.

This clonotype was found many times. The junction does not match germline at one end; this may be a read error. This chain connects TRBV3-1 to TRBJ2-7, with 8 bases fitting TRBD2. CDR1 and CDR2 from the germline V gene are LGHDT and YNNKEL (reference sequence). CDR3 length: 15 amino acids. The CDR3 reads CARSERLAQTYEQYF. The CDR3 region has the DNA TGTGCCCGCAGCGAGCGACTAGCGCAAACGTACGAGCAGTACTTC.

V is TRBV20-1 and J is TRBJ1-5; D ambiguous. The CDR3 consists of 14 residues. The germline V and J ends were trimmed by 5 bases and 6 bases, with 17 bases remaining between them. Germline CDR1 and CDR2: DFQATT and SNEGSKA (reference sequence). The CDR3 DNA is TGCAGTGCTCAGACCGGAGGTGAGACTCAGCCCCAGCATTTT. Encoded protein: CSAQTGGETQPQHF.

In this sample, this clonotype turned up many times. The CDR3, as DNA: TGTGCCTGGAGTGACACCTCAGGGAGTCCCCTCCACTTT. Its protein is CAWSDTSGSPLHF. The V and J genes are TRBV30 and TRBJ1-6, with D perhaps matching TRBD1 (5 bases). Germline CDR1 GTSNPN, CDR2 SVGIG (reference sequence). The CDR3 spans 13 residues. V gave up 1 base and J gave up 13 bases, with 14 bases separating them. The variable domain in full, completed from reference TRBV30 and TRBJ1-6, reads SQTIHQWPATLVQPVGSPLSLECTVEGTSNPNLYWYRQAAGRGLQLLFYSVGIGQISSEVPQNLSASRPQDRQFILSSKKLLLSDSGFYLCAWSDTSGSPLHFGNGTRLTVT.

This clonotype came up many times. The gene calls are TRBV12-3 or TRBV12-4 and TRBJ2-1; 10 bases fit TRBD2. The J segment lost 8 bases and the V segment lost 6 bases, leaving 7 bases of the junction unmatched. The CDR3 extends over 14 amino acids. The CDR3 loop reads CASSTSGALDEQFF. Written as DNA, the CDR3 is TGTGCCAGCAGCACTAGCGGGGCCCTCGATGAGCAGTTCTTC.

This clonotype was recorded at least ten times. V gene TRBV11-3 combines with J gene TRBJ2-5; D not resolved. The CDR3 loop spans 17 amino acids. V was clipped by 5 bases and J by 0 bases, with 19 bases between them. Germline CDR1 reads SGHNT; CDR2 reads YENEEA. Here the CDR3 reads CASSLGHPNLYQETQYF. The CDR3 nucleotides read TGTGCCAGCAGCCTTGGGCACCCGAACTTGTACCAAGAGACCCAGTACTTC.

This clonotype was found many times. The gene calls are TRBV14 and TRBJ2-4; D is unclear. Deletions cut 1 base from V and 0 bases from J, with 10 bases between. Germline-derived CDR1 and CDR2 are SGHDN and FVKESK. This CDR3 is 16 amino acids long. This chain's CDR3 is CASSQARGIAKNIQYF. The CDR3 DNA follows: TGTGCCAGCAGCCAAGCCAGAGGAATAGCCAAAAACATTCAGTACTTC.

In its sample, this clonotype was seen many times. The chain links TRBV13 to TRBJ1-1, with a possible D match to TRBD1 (5 bases). Trimming removed 8 bases from V and 2 bases from J, with 12 bases in between. Looked up from germline, CDR1 is PRHDT and CDR2 is FYEKMQ (reference sequence). This CDR3 region has 13 residues. The CDR3 DNA reads TGTGCCAGCCTATTTGACAGCAACACTGAAGCTTTCTTT. It yields the protein CASLFDSNTEAFF. Full variable domain (missing parts from reference TRBV13 and TRBJ1-1): AAGVIQSPRHLIKEKRETATLKCYPIPRHDTVYWYQQGPGQDPQFLISFYEKMQSDKGSIPDRFSAQQFSDYHSELNMSSLELGDSALYFCASLFDSNTEAFFGQGTRLTVV.

In this sample, this clonotype turned up many times. One end of the junction fails to match germline, which may point to a read error. The chain has TRBV12-3 or TRBV12-4 and TRBJ1-1, with 7 nucleotides matching TRBD1. The CDR3 loop spans 15 amino acids. The CDR3 reads CASSLGRGGNTEAFF. CDR3 sequence (DNA): TGTGCCAGCAGCTTAGGCAGGGGGGGTAACACTGAAGCTTTCTTT.

Notes on this clonotype: One junction end does not reproduce the germline sequence, and a read error may be involved. This rearrangement joins TRBV25-1 to TRBJ2-1; D ambiguous. This CDR3 has 11 residues. The germline V gene has CDR1 MGHDK and CDR2 SYGVNS. In nucleotides, the CDR3 is TGTGCCAGCGGGAATGGGAATGGGCAGTTCTTC. The encoded protein is CASGNGNGQFF.

This clonotype appeared many times. Here the CDR3 reads CAISGGQKNTGELFF. For the CDR3, the DNA is TGTGCCATCTCGGGCGGACAGAAGAACACCGGGGAGCTGTTTTTT. V and J are TRBV10-3 and TRBJ2-2; D is possibly TRBD1 (6 bases). V lost 8 bases and J lost 1, with 14 bases in between. This CDR3 region has 15 residues. Germline-derived CDR1 and CDR2 are ENHRY and SYGVKD.

This clonotype showed up many times. The CDR3 sequence: CASRPEGERGANVLTF. The CDR3 nucleotides are TGTGCCAGCCGACCGGAGGGGGAGAGAGGGGCCAACGTCCTGACTTTC. V gene TRBV28 combines with J gene TRBJ2-6; TRBD1 or TRBD2 may be the D gene (6 bases each). Deletions cut 8 bases from V and 4 bases from J, with 18 bases between. The CDR3 loop spans 16 amino acids. The germline gives CDR1 MDHEN, CDR2 SYDVKM.